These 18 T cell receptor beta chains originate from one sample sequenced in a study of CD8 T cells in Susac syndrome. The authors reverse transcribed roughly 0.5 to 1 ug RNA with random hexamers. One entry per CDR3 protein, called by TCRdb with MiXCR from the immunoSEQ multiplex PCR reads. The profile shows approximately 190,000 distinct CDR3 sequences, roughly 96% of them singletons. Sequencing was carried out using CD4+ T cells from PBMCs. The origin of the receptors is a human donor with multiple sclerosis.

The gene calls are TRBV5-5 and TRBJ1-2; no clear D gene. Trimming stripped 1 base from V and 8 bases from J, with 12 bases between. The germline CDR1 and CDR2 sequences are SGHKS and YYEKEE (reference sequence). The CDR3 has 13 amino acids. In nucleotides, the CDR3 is TGTGCCAGCAGCTTGCCCGGGGTAGTGGGCTACACCTTC. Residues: CASSLPGVVGYTF. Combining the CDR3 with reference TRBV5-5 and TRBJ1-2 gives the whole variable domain DAGVTQSPTHLIKTRGQQVTLRCSPISGHKSVSWYQQVLGQGPQFIFQYYEKEERGRGNFPDRFSARQFPNYSSELNVNALLLGDSALYLCASSLPGVVGYTFGSGTRLTVV.

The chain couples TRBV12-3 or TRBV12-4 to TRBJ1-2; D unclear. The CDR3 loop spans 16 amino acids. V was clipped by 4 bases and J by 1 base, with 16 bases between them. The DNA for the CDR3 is TGTGCCAGCAGTTCAGGTGACCCCAGCCTTAACTATGGCTACACCTTC. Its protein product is CASSSGDPSLNYGYTF.

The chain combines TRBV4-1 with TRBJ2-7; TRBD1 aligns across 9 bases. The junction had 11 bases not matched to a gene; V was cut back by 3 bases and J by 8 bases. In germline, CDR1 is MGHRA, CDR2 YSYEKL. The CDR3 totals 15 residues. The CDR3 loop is CASSQPGTGFSQQYF. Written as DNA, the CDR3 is TGCGCCAGCAGCCAGCCCGGGACAGGGTTTTCTCAGCAGTACTTC.

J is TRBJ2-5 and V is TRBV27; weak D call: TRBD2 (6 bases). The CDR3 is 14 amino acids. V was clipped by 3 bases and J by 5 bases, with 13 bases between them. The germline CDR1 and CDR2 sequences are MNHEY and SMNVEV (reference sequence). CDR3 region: CASSFAGLGETQYF. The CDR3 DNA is TGTGCCAGCAGTTTTGCGGGGTTGGGCGAGACCCAGTACTTC.

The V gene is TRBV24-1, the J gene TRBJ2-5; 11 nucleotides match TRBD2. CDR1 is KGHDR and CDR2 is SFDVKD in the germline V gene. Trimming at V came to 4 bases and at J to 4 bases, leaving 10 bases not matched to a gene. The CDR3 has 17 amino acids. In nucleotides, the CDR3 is TGTGCCACCAGTGACCCCGCTAGCGGGAGGCGAGGAGAGACCCAGTACTTC. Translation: CATSDPASGRRGETQYF.

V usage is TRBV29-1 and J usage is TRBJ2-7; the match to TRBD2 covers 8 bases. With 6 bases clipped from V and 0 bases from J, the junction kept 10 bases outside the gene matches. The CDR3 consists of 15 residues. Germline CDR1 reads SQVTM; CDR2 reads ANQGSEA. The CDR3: CSVSPGGGSSYEQYF. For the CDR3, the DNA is TGCAGCGTCTCCCCCGGGGGGGGCAGCTCCTACGAGCAGTACTTC.

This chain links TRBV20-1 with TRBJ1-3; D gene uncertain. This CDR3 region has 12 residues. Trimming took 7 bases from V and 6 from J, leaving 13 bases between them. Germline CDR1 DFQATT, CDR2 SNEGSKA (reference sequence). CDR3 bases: TGCAGTGTTACCAGTGCTCAAAACACCATATATTTT. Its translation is CSVTSAQNTIYF.

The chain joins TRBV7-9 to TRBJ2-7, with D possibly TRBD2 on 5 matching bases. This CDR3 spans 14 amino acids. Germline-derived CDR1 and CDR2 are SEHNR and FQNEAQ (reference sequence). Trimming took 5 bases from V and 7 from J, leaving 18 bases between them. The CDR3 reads CASSISAGRGEQYF. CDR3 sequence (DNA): TGTGCCAGCAGCATTAGCGCCGGCAGAGGAGAGCAGTACTTC.

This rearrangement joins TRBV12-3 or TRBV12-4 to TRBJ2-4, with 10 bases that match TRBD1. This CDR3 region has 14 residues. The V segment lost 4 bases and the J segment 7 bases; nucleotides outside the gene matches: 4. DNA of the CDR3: TGTGCCAGCAGTTCGGGACAGGGGATTAACATTCAGTACTTC. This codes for CASSSGQGINIQYF.

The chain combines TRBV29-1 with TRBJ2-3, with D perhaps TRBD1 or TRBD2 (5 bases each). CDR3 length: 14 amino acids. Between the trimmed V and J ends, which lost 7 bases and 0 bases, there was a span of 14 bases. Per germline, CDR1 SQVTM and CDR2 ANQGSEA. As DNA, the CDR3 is TGCAGCGGGCAGGTCGGGGCTAGCACAGATACGCAGTATTTT. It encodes CSGQVGASTDTQYF.

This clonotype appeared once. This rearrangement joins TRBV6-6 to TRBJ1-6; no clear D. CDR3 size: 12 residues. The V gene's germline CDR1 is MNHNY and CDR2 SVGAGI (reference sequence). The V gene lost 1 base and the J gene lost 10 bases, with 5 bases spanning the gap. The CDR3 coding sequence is TGTGCCAGCAGTTACTTATCCTCACCCCTCCACTTT. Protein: CASSYLSSPLHF.

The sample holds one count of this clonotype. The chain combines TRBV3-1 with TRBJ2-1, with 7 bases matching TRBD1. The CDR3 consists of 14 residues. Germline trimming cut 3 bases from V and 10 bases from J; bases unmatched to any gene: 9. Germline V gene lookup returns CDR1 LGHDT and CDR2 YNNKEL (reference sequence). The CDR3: CASSQSGQYREQFF. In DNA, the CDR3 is TGTGCCAGCAGCCAGTCGGGACAGTATAGGGAGCAGTTCTTC.

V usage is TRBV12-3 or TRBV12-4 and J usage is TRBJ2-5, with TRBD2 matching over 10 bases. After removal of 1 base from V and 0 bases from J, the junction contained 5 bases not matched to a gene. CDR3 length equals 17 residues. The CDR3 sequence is CASSLVRLAGDQETQYF. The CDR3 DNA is TGTGCCAGCAGTTTAGTCCGGCTAGCGGGGGACCAAGAGACCCAGTACTTC.

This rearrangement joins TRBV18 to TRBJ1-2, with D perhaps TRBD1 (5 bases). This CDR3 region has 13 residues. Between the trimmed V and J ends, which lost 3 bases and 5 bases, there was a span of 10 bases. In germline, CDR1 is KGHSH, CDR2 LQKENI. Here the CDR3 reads CASSPTEEYGYTF. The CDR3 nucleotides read TGTGCCAGCTCACCGACAGAGGAATATGGCTACACCTTC.

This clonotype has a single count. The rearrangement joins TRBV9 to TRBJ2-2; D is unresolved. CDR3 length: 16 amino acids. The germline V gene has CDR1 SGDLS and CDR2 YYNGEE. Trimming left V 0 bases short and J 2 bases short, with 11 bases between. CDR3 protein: CASSVGATQNTGELFF. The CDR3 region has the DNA TGTGCCAGCAGCGTAGGGGCGACCCAAAACACCGGGGAGCTGTTTTTT. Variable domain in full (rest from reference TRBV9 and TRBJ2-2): DSGVTQTPKHLITATGQRVTLRCSPRSGDLSVYWYQQSLDQGLQFLIQYYNGEERAKGNILERFSAQQFPDLHSELNLSSLELGDSALYFCASSVGATQNTGELFFGEGSRLTVL.

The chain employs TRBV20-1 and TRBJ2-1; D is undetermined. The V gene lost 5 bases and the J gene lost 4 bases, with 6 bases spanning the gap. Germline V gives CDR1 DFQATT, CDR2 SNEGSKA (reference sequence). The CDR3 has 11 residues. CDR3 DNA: TGCAGTGCTGGCCGGTACAATGAGCAGTTCTTC. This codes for CSAGRYNEQFF.

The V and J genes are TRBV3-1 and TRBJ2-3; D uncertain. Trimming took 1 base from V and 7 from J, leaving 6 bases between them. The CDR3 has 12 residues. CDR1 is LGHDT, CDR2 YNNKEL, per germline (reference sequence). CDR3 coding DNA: TGTGCCAGCAGCCAAGTCAGTAATACGCAGTATTTT. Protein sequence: CASSQVSNTQYF.

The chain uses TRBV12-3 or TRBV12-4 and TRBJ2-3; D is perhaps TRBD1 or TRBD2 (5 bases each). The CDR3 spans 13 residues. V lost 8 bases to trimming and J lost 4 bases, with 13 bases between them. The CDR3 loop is CASRGRSADTQYF. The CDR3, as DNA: TGTGCCAGCCGGGGCAGGAGCGCAGATACGCAGTATTTT.